The 22 T cell receptor beta chains reported below all come from one sample, sequenced in a study of blood T cells in healthy people across ages. Next came a second PCR, run for about 7 to 12 cycles, which used a sample-barcoded 5' primer along with a J-beta primer mix. Using its own MiXCR run on the 5' RACE reads, TCRdb lists one record per CDR3 protein. The sample contains some 670,000 distinct CDR3 sequences, approximately 52% of which appear only once. The sequenced sample was blood. The receptors here all came from a woman older than 75 in good health.

This clonotype occurred many times. The DNA for the CDR3 is TGCAGTGCTGATGGACGGACGACGTACAATGAGCAGTTCTTC. This codes for CSADGRTTYNEQFF. This chain connects TRBV20-1 to TRBJ2-1; no definite D call. The CDR3 spans 14 residues. V shed 5 bases and J shed 4 bases, with 15 bases lying between them. The germline V gene encodes CDR1 DFQATT and CDR2 SNEGSKA (reference sequence).

The chain uses TRBV7-3 and TRBJ2-2; 9 nucleotides line up with TRBD1. This CDR3 comprises 15 residues. Trimming removed 6 bases from V and 7 bases from J; junction bases left unmatched: 9. Germline CDR1 and CDR2: SGHTA and FQGTGA. Here the CDR3 reads CASRLGQGVGGELFF. Here the CDR3 DNA reads TGTGCCAGCAGACTGGGACAGGGAGTTGGCGGGGAGCTGTTTTTT.

The V and J genes are TRBV2 and TRBJ2-5, with D tentatively TRBD1 (5 bases). V shed 5 bases and J shed 2 bases, with 9 bases lying between them. Germline CDR1 is SNHLY and CDR2 is FYNNEI. The CDR3 length is 13 residues. CDR3 in amino acids: CASSMTAQETQYF. Written as DNA, the CDR3 is TGTGCCAGCAGTATGACAGCACAAGAGACCCAGTACTTC.

This clonotype has at least ten counts. The chain recombines TRBV18 with TRBJ1-2; 8 nucleotides match TRBD1. The CDR3 loop spans 16 amino acids. Germline CDR1 and CDR2: KGHSH and LQKENI. V was clipped by 2 bases and J by 4 bases; unmatched bases: 9. In DNA form, the CDR3 reads TGTGCCAGCTCACCAAATTCAGGGGGCCAAATCTATGGCTACACCTTC. Translation gives CASSPNSGGQIYGYTF.

J is TRBJ2-3 and V is TRBV20-1, with no clear D. Germline-derived CDR1 and CDR2 are DFQATT and SNEGSKA (reference sequence). V was clipped by 6 bases and J by 0 bases, with 16 bases between them. This CDR3 contains 15 residues. CDR3 nucleotide sequence: TGCAGTGCGAACCCCCAGACTGCTAGCACAGATACGCAGTATTTT. Translated, it gives CSANPQTASTDTQYF.

This chain connects TRBV7-2 to TRBJ2-7; D not certain. Germline V gene lookup returns CDR1 SGHTA and CDR2 FQGNSA. V lost 5 bases to trimming and J lost 0 bases, with 11 bases between them. The length of the CDR3 is 14 residues. The CDR3 spells CASSPPDLSYEQYF. In nucleotides, the CDR3 is TGTGCCAGCAGCCCACCCGACCTCTCCTACGAGCAGTACTTC. Complete variable domain (other parts from reference TRBV7-2 and TRBJ2-7): GAGVSQSPSNKVTEKGKDVELRCDPISGHTALYWYRQSLGQGLEFLIYFQGNSAPDKSGLPSDRFSAERTGGSVSTLTIQRTQQEDSAVYLCASSPPDLSYEQYFGPGTRLTVT.

This clonotype was seen repeatedly, ten times or more. This sequence joins TRBV6-5 and TRBJ1-1; D is undetermined. Trimming took off 1 base at V and 3 bases at J, with 12 bases between the two ends. This CDR3 comprises 15 residues. The V gene's germline CDR1 is MNHEY and CDR2 SVGAGI. Here the CDR3 DNA reads TGTGCCAGCAGTTACTATTCCAGGTCGGACACTGAAGCTTTCTTT. Its protein is CASSYYSRSDTEAFF.

The chain recombines TRBV5-1 with TRBJ2-2; D not certain. The CDR3 length is 15 residues. The V end lost 4 bases, the J end lost 6 bases, and 16 bases lay between the germline ends. CDR1 SGHRS and CDR2 YFSETQ come from the germline V gene. CDR3 loop: CASSPHDFGAGELFF. CDR3 DNA sequence: TGCGCCAGCAGCCCACACGACTTCGGAGCCGGGGAGCTGTTTTTT.

Note on this clonotype: The germline gene is not matched at one end of the junction; a read error may be the cause. The CDR3 nucleotides read TGTGCCAGCAGCACGCTGCAAAGCCCCTACGAGCGGTACTTC. This sequence encodes CASSTLQSPYERYF. The chain is built from TRBV7-8 and TRBJ2-7, with no clear D. CDR1 and CDR2 (germline): SGHVS, FQNEAQ. The CDR3 is 14 amino acids. The whole variable domain, remainder taken from reference TRBV7-8 and TRBJ2-7, is GAGVSQSPRYKVAKRGQDVALRCDPISGHVSLFWYQQALGQGPEFLTYFQNEAQLDKSGLPSDRFFAERPEGSVSTLKIQRTQQEDSAVYLCASSTLQSPYERYFGPGTRLTVT.

With regard to this clonotype: A single base separates this from a much larger clone, so it may be a read error. This chain uses TRBV7-9 with TRBJ2-2, with no clear D. Per the germline V gene, CDR1 is SEHNR and CDR2 is FQNEAQ (reference sequence). The V and J ends lost 3 bases and 4 bases respectively, with 12 bases between them. The CDR3 is made up of 15 amino acids. CDR3 residues: CASSFSLISTGELFF. CDR3 coding DNA: TGTGCCAGCAGCTTTAGCCTAATAAGCACCGGGGAGCTGTTTTTT.

The chain recombines TRBV10-3 with TRBJ2-1; no clear D. V gave up 2 bases and J gave up 10 bases, with 9 bases separating them. Germline V gives CDR1 ENHRY, CDR2 SYGVKD. The CDR3 contains 12 residues. In nucleotides, the CDR3 is TGTGCCATCAGTGAGATGGGTATCGAGCAGTTCTTC. It is translated as CAISEMGIEQFF.

This clonotype appeared many times. The chain couples TRBV6-5 to TRBJ2-3, with 7 bases that match TRBD1. The CDR3 spans 15 residues. V shed 0 bases, J shed 1 base, and the junction held 1 base outside the gene matches. From germline, CDR1 is MNHEY and CDR2 SVGAGI. The CDR3 region is CASSYSTGRTDTQYF. The CDR3 nucleotides are TGTGCCAGCAGTTACTCGACAGGGCGCACAGATACGCAGTATTTT.

At least ten counts were recorded for this clonotype. The chain links TRBV20-1 to TRBJ1-2; D might be TRBD1 (5 bases). The germline gives CDR1 DFQATT, CDR2 SNEGSKA (reference sequence). V lost 5 bases and J 5 bases, leaving 12 bases between the germline ends. The CDR3 runs 12 residues. In nucleotides, the CDR3 is TGCAGTGCTCCGACGGGGGGATATGGCTACACCTTC. Translated: CSAPTGGYGYTF.

The J gene is TRBJ2-3, the V gene TRBV7-8; D uncertain. V was cut by 1 base and J by 6 bases, with 11 bases left in between. This CDR3 region has 14 residues. From germline, CDR1 is SGHVS and CDR2 FQNEAQ. The CDR3 DNA follows: TGTGCCAGCAGCTTAGGAGCGTCCCTGGATACGCAGTATTTT. Amino acids: CASSLGASLDTQYF.

The table lists this clonotype with a few counts. The rearrangement uses TRBV5-1 and TRBJ1-1; 7 positions agree with TRBD1. The CDR3 loop spans 15 amino acids. Germline V gives CDR1 SGHRS, CDR2 YFSETQ. J was trimmed by 7 bases and V by 4 bases; bases with no gene match: 13. CDR3 DNA sequence: TGCGCCAGCAGCCAATCCCCCTCAGGGGGACTTGAAGCTTTCTTT. Translated, it gives CASSQSPSGGLEAFF.

This clonotype was counted many times. The chain recombines TRBV7-8 with TRBJ2-7; D may be TRBD1 (5 bases). The CDR3 runs to 13 residues. V was cut by 5 bases and J by 3 bases, with 11 bases left in between. Per germline, CDR1 SGHVS and CDR2 FQNEAQ. The CDR3: CASSKQVDYEQYF. The CDR3 nucleotides read TGTGCCAGCAGCAAACAGGTGGACTACGAGCAGTACTTC.

This sequence joins TRBV3-1 and TRBJ2-4; D unresolved. This CDR3 is 13 amino acids long. Germline loops: CDR1 LGHDT, CDR2 YNNKEL (reference sequence). V gave up 3 bases and J gave up 5 bases, with 8 bases separating them. CDR3 region: CASSQFGENIQYF. CDR3 coding DNA: TGTGCCAGCAGCCAGTTTGGGGAAAACATTCAGTACTTC.

The V and J genes are TRBV5-1 and TRBJ1-5; no clear D gene. Germline V gene lookup returns CDR1 SGHRS and CDR2 YFSETQ. The CDR3 contains 17 residues. Between the trimmed V and J ends, which lost 0 bases and 2 bases, there was a span of 15 bases. CDR3 in amino acids: CASSLDPPEAGNQPQHF. The CDR3 DNA reads TGCGCCAGCAGCTTGGACCCACCGGAGGCGGGCAATCAGCCCCAGCATTTT.

As to this clonotype: A much larger clone lies one base from this, so it may be a read error. The DNA for the CDR3 is TGTGTCAGCAGTTTAATTGGCAGGGGGCTGGGTGGCAATCAGCCCCAGCATTTT. Translating it yields CVSSLIGRGLGGNQPQHF. This chain links TRBV12-3 or TRBV12-4 with TRBJ1-5, with TRBD1 matching 8 bases. The CDR3 totals 18 residues.

Comments on this clonotype: This may be a read error, as it is one base from a much larger clone. The V call is TRBV7-6, the J call TRBJ2-4; tentatively, D is TRBD2 (6 bases). The J call is in doubt because the DNA end fits TRBJ2-1 better. This CDR3 has 18 amino acids. Looked up from germline, CDR1 is SGHVS and CDR2 is FNYEAQ. The CDR3 loop reads CASSQRRVGDLAKNIQFF. The CDR3 DNA follows: TGTGCCAGCAGCCAAAGGAGGGTGGGGGACTTAGCCAAAAACATTCAGTTCTTC.

The gene calls are TRBV29-1 and TRBJ1-2; D perhaps matches TRBD1 (6 bases). This CDR3 region has 12 residues. V gave up 8 bases and J gave up 3 bases, with 13 bases separating them. Looked up from germline, CDR1 is SQVTM and CDR2 is ANQGSEA. The CDR3 loop is CSSEGGDYGYTF. CDR3 coding DNA: TGCAGCTCCGAGGGGGGGGACTATGGCTACACCTTC.

This clonotype came up once. V and J are TRBV9 and TRBJ1-3; 7 nucleotides match TRBD1. V gave up 4 bases and J gave up 0 bases; unmatched junction bases: 4. The germline V gene encodes CDR1 SGDLS and CDR2 YYNGEE. This CDR3 comprises 15 residues. This CDR3 is CASSSRTGSGNTIYF. CDR3 DNA sequence: TGTGCCAGCAGCTCTAGGACAGGCTCTGGAAACACCATATATTTT.